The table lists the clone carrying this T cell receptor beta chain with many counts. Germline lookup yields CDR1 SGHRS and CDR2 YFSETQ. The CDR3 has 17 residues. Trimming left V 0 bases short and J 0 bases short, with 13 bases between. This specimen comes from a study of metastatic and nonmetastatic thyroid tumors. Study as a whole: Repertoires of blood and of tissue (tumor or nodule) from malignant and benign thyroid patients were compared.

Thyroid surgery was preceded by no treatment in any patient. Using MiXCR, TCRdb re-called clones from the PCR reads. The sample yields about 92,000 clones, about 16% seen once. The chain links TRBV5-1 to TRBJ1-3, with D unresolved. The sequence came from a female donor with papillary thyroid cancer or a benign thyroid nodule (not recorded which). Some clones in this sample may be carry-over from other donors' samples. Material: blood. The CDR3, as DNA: TGCGCCAGCAGCTTGGTAACTTATGGCTTCTCTGGAAACACCATATATTTT. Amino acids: CASSLVTYGFSGNTIYF. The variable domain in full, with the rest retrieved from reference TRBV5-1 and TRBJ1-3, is KAGVTQTPRYLIKTRGQQVTLSCSPISGHRSVSWYQQTPGQGLQFLFEYFSETQRNKGNFPGRFSGRQFSNSRSEMNVSTLELGDSALYLCASSLVTYGFSGNTIYFGEGSWLTVV.